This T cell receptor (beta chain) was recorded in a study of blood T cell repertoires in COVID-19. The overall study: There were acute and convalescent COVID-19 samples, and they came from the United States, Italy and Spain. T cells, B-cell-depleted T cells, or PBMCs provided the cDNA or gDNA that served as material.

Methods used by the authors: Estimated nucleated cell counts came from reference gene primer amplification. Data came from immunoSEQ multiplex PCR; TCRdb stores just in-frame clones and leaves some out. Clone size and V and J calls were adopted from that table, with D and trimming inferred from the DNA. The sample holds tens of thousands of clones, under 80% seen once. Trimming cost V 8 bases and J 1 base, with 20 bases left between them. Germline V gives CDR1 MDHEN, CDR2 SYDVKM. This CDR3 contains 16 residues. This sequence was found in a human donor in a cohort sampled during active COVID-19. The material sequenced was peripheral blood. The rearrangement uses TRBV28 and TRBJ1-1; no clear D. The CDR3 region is CASGAQFGVGNTEAFF. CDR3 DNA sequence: TGTGCCAGCGGAGCTCAGTTCGGGGTGGGGAACACTGAAGCTTTCTTT.